This T cell receptor (beta chain) is drawn from a study of shared clonotypes between healthy human individuals. V shed 6 bases and J shed 4 bases, with 13 bases lying between them. This CDR3 region has 13 residues. Germline V gene lookup returns CDR1 SGHTA and CDR2 FQGNSA. Overall study results and limits: Sorted-subset samples were not fully sequenced, rarefaction indicated. A generally larger estimated richness was seen in naive subsets than in memory subsets. About 5% was the fraction of naive CD4 clonotypes found shared across a few donors.

A note on this clone: Its antigen is undetermined.

Replicate sorted-subset PCRs were loaded with roughly 200 ng DNA, tens of thousands of T cell genomes. Assay used: immunoSEQ multiplex PCR; TCRdb lists only in-frame clones, some missing. The sample lists roughly 1,500,000 clones; just under 99% were seen once. The sequence was collected from a man aged 25 to 45 in good health. V and J are TRBV7-2 and TRBJ2-7, with TRBD2 as a possible D gene (6 bases). Material for sequencing was naive CD4+ T cells sorted from blood. Stated subset: CD45RA+ positively selected. The CDR3 region is CASRGGPLYEQYF. CDR3 DNA sequence: TGTGCCAGCAGGGGGGGACCATTGTACGAGCAGTACTTC.